This TCR beta chain was recorded in a study of cytomegalovirus exposure and HLA in healthy donors. Use of 60 Vbeta and 13 Jbeta primers characterized the PCR. Produced via immunoSEQ multiplex PCR; TCRdb's table is partial and in-frame only. Of 150,000 to 200,000 clones listed, 60% to 85% are singletons. Concerning this clone itself: Its antigen is undetermined.

The CDR3 consists of 14 residues. V was pared by 4 bases and J by 2 bases, with 12 bases between. Germline V lookup: CDR1 MNHNS, CDR2 SASEGT. The study, taken as a whole, reports: Researchers catalogued around 150 TCR beta chains as cytomegalovirus-associated. What a later analysis showed was that several of the most significant clusters appeared linked to common viral pathogens. The authors later found HLA-associated TCR beta chains more clonally expanded than equally common others.

Sequencing was performed on PBMCs. The J gene is TRBJ2-7, the V gene TRBV6-1; weak D call: TRBD1 (6 bases). The clonotype was recovered from a woman between 40 and 50 years old in good health and CMV-seronegative. CDR3 bases: TGTGCCAGCAGTGCCCGGGACACCGCCTACGAGCAGTACGTC. It is translated as CASSARDTAYEQYV.